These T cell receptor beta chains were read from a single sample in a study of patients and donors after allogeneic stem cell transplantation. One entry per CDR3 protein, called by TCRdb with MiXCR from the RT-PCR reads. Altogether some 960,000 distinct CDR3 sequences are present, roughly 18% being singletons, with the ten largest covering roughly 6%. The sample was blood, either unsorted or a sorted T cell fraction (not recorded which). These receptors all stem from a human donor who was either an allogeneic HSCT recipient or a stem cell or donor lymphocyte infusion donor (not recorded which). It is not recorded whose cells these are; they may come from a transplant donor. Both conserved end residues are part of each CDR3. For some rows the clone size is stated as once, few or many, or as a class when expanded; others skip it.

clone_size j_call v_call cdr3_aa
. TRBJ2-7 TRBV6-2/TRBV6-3 CAGQSPGTATYEQYF
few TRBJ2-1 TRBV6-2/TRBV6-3 CASSYENLGLAGRFF
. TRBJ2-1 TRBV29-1 CSVEARSRGEQFF
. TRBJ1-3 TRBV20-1 CSAAGNTIYF
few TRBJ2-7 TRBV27 CASSWGDRYEQYF
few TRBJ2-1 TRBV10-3 CAISGETRPAANEQFF
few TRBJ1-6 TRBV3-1 CASSPTTGTGRAPLHF
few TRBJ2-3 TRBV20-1 CSAVTSGGVTDTQYF
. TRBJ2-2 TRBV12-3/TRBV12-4 CASSTTDRVTTGELFF
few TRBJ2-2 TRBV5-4 CASSPQSGGVTGELFF
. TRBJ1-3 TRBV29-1 CSAVQGNTIYF